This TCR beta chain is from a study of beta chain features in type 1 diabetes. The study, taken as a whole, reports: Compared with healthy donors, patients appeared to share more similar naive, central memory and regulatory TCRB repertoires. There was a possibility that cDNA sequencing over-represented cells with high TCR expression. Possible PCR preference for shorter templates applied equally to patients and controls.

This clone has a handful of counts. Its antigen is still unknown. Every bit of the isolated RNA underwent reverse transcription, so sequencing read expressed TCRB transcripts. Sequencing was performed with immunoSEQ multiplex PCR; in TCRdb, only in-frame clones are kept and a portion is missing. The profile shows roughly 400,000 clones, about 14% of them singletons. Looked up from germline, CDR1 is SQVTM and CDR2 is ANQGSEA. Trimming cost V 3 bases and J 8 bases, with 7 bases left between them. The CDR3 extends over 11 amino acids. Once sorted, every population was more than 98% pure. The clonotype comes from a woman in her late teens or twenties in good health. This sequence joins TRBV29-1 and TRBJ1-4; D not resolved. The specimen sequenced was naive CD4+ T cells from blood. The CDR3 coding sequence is TGCAGCGTTGAGGCGGGGGAAAAACTGTTTTTT. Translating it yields CSVEAGEKLFF. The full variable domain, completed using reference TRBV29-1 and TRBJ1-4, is SAVISQKPSRDICQRGTSLTIQCQVDSQVTMMFWYRQQPGQSLTLIATANQGSEATYESGFVIDKFPISRPNLTFSTLTVSNMSPEDSSIYLCSVEAGEKLFFGSGTQLSVL.